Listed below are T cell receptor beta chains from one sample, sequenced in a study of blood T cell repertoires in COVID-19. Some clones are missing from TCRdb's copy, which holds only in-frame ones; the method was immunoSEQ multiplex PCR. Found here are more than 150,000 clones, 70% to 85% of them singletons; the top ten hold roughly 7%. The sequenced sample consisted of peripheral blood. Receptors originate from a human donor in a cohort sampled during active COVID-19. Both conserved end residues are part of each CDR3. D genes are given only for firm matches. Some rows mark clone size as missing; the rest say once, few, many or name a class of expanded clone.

cdr3_nt: TGTGCCAGCAGCATACGGGACAGGGGCTACGAGCAGTACTTC; cdr3_aa: CASSIRDRGYEQYF; j_call: TRBJ2-7; v_call: TRBV27; d_call: TRBD1; clone_size: NA
cdr3_nt: TGCGCCAGCAGTCAGCAGGGAACTGGAAACACCATATATTTT; cdr3_aa: CASSQQGTGNTIYF; j_call: TRBJ1-3; v_call: TRBV23-1; d_call: NA; clone_size: few
cdr3_nt: TGCGCCAGCAGCAAAGAGGAGGGGGGGCAGACTGAAGCTTTCTTT; cdr3_aa: CASSKEEGGQTEAFF; j_call: TRBJ1-1; v_call: TRBV4-1; d_call: NA; clone_size: few
cdr3_nt: TGCAGCGTTGCGGCTAGCCGCACAGATACGCAGTATTTT; cdr3_aa: CSVAASRTDTQYF; j_call: TRBJ2-3; v_call: TRBV29-1; d_call: NA; clone_size: NA
cdr3_nt: TGTGCCAGCAGCCAAGCTCCGACAGGGGCAATCGGAAACACCATATATTTT; cdr3_aa: CASSQAPTGAIGNTIYF; j_call: TRBJ1-3; v_call: TRBV3-1/TRBV3-2; d_call: TRBD1; clone_size: NA
cdr3_nt: TGTGCCAGCAGTAGGACAGGGATCAACGAGCAGTACTTC; cdr3_aa: CASSRTGINEQYF; j_call: TRBJ2-7; v_call: TRBV9; d_call: TRBD1; clone_size: NA
cdr3_nt: TGTGCCACAAAGACAGGGGGCGAAAACGAGCAGTACTTC; cdr3_aa: CATKTGGENEQYF; j_call: TRBJ2-7; v_call: TRBV12-3/TRBV12-4; d_call: TRBD1; clone_size: NA
cdr3_nt: TGTGCCAGCAGTTTATTAGGGGGCTTGGAGACCCAGTACTTC; cdr3_aa: CASSLLGGLETQYF; j_call: TRBJ2-5; v_call: TRBV27; d_call: TRBD1; clone_size: NA
cdr3_nt: TGTGCCAGCAGCTCCGGACAGTTCTACTCTGGGGCCAACGTCCTGACTTTC; cdr3_aa: CASSSGQFYSGANVLTF; j_call: TRBJ2-6; v_call: TRBV7-3; d_call: NA; clone_size: few
cdr3_nt: TGTGCCAGCAGCCCGTCCGGGACAGGGTTCGCCGGGGAGCTGTTTTTT; cdr3_aa: CASSPSGTGFAGELFF; j_call: TRBJ2-2; v_call: TRBV5-6; d_call: TRBD1; clone_size: NA
cdr3_nt: TGTGCCAGCAGCCAAGAAGGCGGGGGCAATCAGCCCCAGCATTTT; cdr3_aa: CASSQEGGGNQPQHF; j_call: TRBJ1-5; v_call: TRBV7-9; d_call: NA; clone_size: NA
cdr3_nt: TGTGCCAGCAGCTTAGGGGCCAACTCCTACGAGCAGTACTTC; cdr3_aa: CASSLGANSYEQYF; j_call: TRBJ2-7; v_call: TRBV7-8; d_call: NA; clone_size: NA
cdr3_nt: TGTGCCAGCAGACCTCAGGGGGAATTGACGAACGAGCAGTACTTC; cdr3_aa: CASRPQGELTNEQYF; j_call: TRBJ2-7; v_call: TRBV7-9; d_call: TRBD1; clone_size: NA
cdr3_nt: TGTGCCAGCAGCTTTCGGACAGGCACCGCCTATGGCTACACCTTC; cdr3_aa: CASSFRTGTAYGYTF; j_call: TRBJ1-2; v_call: TRBV7-2; d_call: TRBD1; clone_size: NA
cdr3_nt: TGTGCCAGCTCACCTTTACAGGAAAACACTGAAGCTTTCTTT; cdr3_aa: CASSPLQENTEAFF; j_call: TRBJ1-1; v_call: TRBV18; d_call: NA; clone_size: NA
cdr3_nt: TGTGCCAGCAGCCCCGAAATAGGGGGGGGAGAGACCCAGTACTTC; cdr3_aa: CASSPEIGGGETQYF; j_call: TRBJ2-5; v_call: TRBV7-6; d_call: NA; clone_size: NA
cdr3_nt: TGTGCCAGCAGCGTCAACCGGGACATCAGCACAGATACGCAGTATTTT; cdr3_aa: CASSVNRDISTDTQYF; j_call: TRBJ2-3; v_call: TRBV9; d_call: NA; clone_size: NA
cdr3_nt: TGTGCCAGCAGTGGAGCGAACACCGGGGAGCTGTTTTTT; cdr3_aa: CASSGANTGELFF; j_call: TRBJ2-2; v_call: TRBV2; d_call: NA; clone_size: NA
cdr3_nt: TGCAGCGTTACTGGGGCGTCGGGTCAGCCCCAGCATTTT; cdr3_aa: CSVTGASGQPQHF; j_call: TRBJ1-5; v_call: TRBV29-1; d_call: NA; clone_size: NA
cdr3_nt: TGTGCCAGCAGCCCGCCGGGGGGTGGGAACACCGGGGAGCTGTTTTTT; cdr3_aa: CASSPPGGGNTGELFF; j_call: TRBJ2-2; v_call: TRBV7-3; d_call: TRBD2; clone_size: NA
cdr3_nt: TGTGCCTGGGTCCCACCCGCCAGGGGGTCTGGCTACACCTTC; cdr3_aa: CAWVPPARGSGYTF; j_call: TRBJ1-2; v_call: TRBV30; d_call: TRBD1; clone_size: NA
cdr3_nt: TGTGCCTGGAGTGTACAGGGGTTATGGTACGAGCAGTACTTC; cdr3_aa: CAWSVQGLWYEQYF; j_call: TRBJ2-7; v_call: TRBV30; d_call: TRBD1; clone_size: NA
cdr3_nt: TGTGCCAGTAGTATACCGGGGGTGGACACTGAAGCTTTCTTT; cdr3_aa: CASSIPGVDTEAFF; j_call: TRBJ1-1; v_call: TRBV19; d_call: NA; clone_size: NA
cdr3_nt: TGTGCTAGTGGTCCGACGACTACCTACAATGAGCAGTTCTTC; cdr3_aa: CASGPTTTYNEQFF; j_call: TRBJ2-1; v_call: TRBV12-5; d_call: NA; clone_size: NA
cdr3_nt: TGCGCCAGCAGCCAAGTAATGGGCTCGAACACTGAAGCTTTCTTT; cdr3_aa: CASSQVMGSNTEAFF; j_call: TRBJ1-1; v_call: TRBV4-1; d_call: NA; clone_size: NA
cdr3_nt: TGTGCCAGCAGCGGTAGCGGGGGACTCGGGGATGAGCAGTTCTTC; cdr3_aa: CASSGSGGLGDEQFF; j_call: TRBJ2-1; v_call: TRBV7-3; d_call: TRBD2; clone_size: NA
cdr3_nt: TGTGCCAGCACCCGACAGGGGGGCGAACCCAATCGGGGAATGAATTCACCCCTCCACTTT; cdr3_aa: CASTRQGGEPNRGMNSPLHF; j_call: TRBJ1-6; v_call: TRBV6-4; d_call: TRBD1; clone_size: NA
cdr3_nt: TGTGCCAGCAGCTTGACAGGGGGCACCTCGAACACTGAAGCTTTCTTT; cdr3_aa: CASSLTGGTSNTEAFF; j_call: TRBJ1-1; v_call: TRBV5-5; d_call: TRBD1; clone_size: NA
cdr3_nt: TGTGCCAGCAGCCTCGCCCAAGGGGTTTCGGGCGAGCAGTACTTC; cdr3_aa: CASSLAQGVSGEQYF; j_call: TRBJ2-7; v_call: TRBV7-8; d_call: NA; clone_size: NA
cdr3_nt: TGTGCCAGCAGCCAGGCGCTAGCGGGGGGGCCGAGCGAGCAGTTCTTC; cdr3_aa: CASSQALAGGPSEQFF; j_call: TRBJ2-1; v_call: TRBV4-2; d_call: TRBD2; clone_size: NA
cdr3_nt: TGCGCCAGCAGCCTCGGGACAACCTACGAGCAGTACTTC; cdr3_aa: CASSLGTTYEQYF; j_call: TRBJ2-7; v_call: TRBV5-1; d_call: NA; clone_size: NA
cdr3_nt: TGTGCCAGCAGCCCCCTTGGGACAGGGAACACTGAAGCTTTCTTT; cdr3_aa: CASSPLGTGNTEAFF; j_call: TRBJ1-1; v_call: TRBV21-1; d_call: NA; clone_size: NA
cdr3_nt: TGCGCCAGCAGCTTGGACGGGGGGGACCCGAGCACGCAGTATTTT; cdr3_aa: CASSLDGGDPSTQYF; j_call: TRBJ2-3; v_call: TRBV5-1; d_call: TRBD2; clone_size: NA
cdr3_nt: TGTGCCAGCAGCGTAGATGGGGGGTTGCCCTCCGACGAGCAGTACTTC; cdr3_aa: CASSVDGGLPSDEQYF; j_call: TRBJ2-7; v_call: TRBV9; d_call: NA; clone_size: NA
cdr3_nt: TGCGCCAGCAGCCAAGAATCCTCCGGGACAGGAAAGAATCAGCCCCAGCATTTT; cdr3_aa: CASSQESSGTGKNQPQHF; j_call: TRBJ1-5; v_call: TRBV4-1; d_call: TRBD1; clone_size: NA
cdr3_nt: TGTGCCGGGGCCGCGCTAGGCTACGAGCAGTACTTC; cdr3_aa: CAGAALGYEQYF; j_call: TRBJ2-7; v_call: TRBV2; d_call: NA; clone_size: NA
cdr3_nt: TGTGCCAGCAGCTTGGTCACGGGTGGCCCTCAGCCCCAGCATTTT; cdr3_aa: CASSLVTGGPQPQHF; j_call: TRBJ1-5; v_call: TRBV5-5; d_call: NA; clone_size: few
cdr3_nt: TGTGCCAGCAGCTCGTGGACAGTGAAGAACACTGAAGCTTTCTTT; cdr3_aa: CASSSWTVKNTEAFF; j_call: TRBJ1-1; v_call: TRBV11-2; d_call: NA; clone_size: NA
cdr3_nt: TGTGCCAGCAGTTACTTTAGCTCTGGGGCCAACGTCCTGACTTTC; cdr3_aa: CASSYFSSGANVLTF; j_call: TRBJ2-6; v_call: TRBV6-5; d_call: NA; clone_size: NA
cdr3_nt: TGTGCCAGCAGCTTACGCGGACAGAACTCTGGAAACACCATATATTTT; cdr3_aa: CASSLRGQNSGNTIYF; j_call: TRBJ1-3; v_call: TRBV7-8; d_call: NA; clone_size: NA
cdr3_nt: TGTGCCAGTAGTTTCAGGGGGCAAGCTGGAAACACCATATATTTT; cdr3_aa: CASSFRGQAGNTIYF; j_call: TRBJ1-3; v_call: TRBV19; d_call: TRBD1; clone_size: once
cdr3_nt: TGTGCCACCGGGGTAAGCGACACTGAAGCTTTCTTT; cdr3_aa: CATGVSDTEAFF; j_call: TRBJ1-1; v_call: TRBV3-1/TRBV3-2; d_call: NA; clone_size: NA
cdr3_nt: TGTGCCAGCAGCCCCCCGACAAGCGGGGGCGGCGAGCAGTACTTC; cdr3_aa: CASSPPTSGGGEQYF; j_call: TRBJ2-7; v_call: TRBV7-9; d_call: TRBD2; clone_size: NA
cdr3_nt: TGTGCCAGCACCATGATGGACAGGGGCCAGAAAGAGACCCAGTACTTC; cdr3_aa: CASTMMDRGQKETQYF; j_call: TRBJ2-5; v_call: TRBV7-9; d_call: TRBD1; clone_size: NA
cdr3_nt: TGTGCCAGCAGCTTAGCGGGACAGCCGAACTCCTACAATGAGCAGTTCTTC; cdr3_aa: CASSLAGQPNSYNEQFF; j_call: TRBJ2-1; v_call: TRBV7-6; d_call: TRBD1; clone_size: NA
cdr3_nt: TGCGCCAGCAGCCCTTACAGGGGACCCTACGAGCAGTACTTC; cdr3_aa: CASSPYRGPYEQYF; j_call: TRBJ2-7; v_call: TRBV5-1; d_call: TRBD1; clone_size: NA
cdr3_nt: TGTGCCAGCAGGGGGGACAGGAACTATGGCTACACCTTC; cdr3_aa: CASRGDRNYGYTF; j_call: TRBJ1-2; v_call: TRBV6-5; d_call: TRBD1; clone_size: once
cdr3_nt: TGTGCCAGCAGCCAAGAAGGAGTCGCTAATGAAAAACTGTTTTTT; cdr3_aa: CASSQEGVANEKLFF; j_call: TRBJ1-4; v_call: TRBV3-1/TRBV3-2; d_call: NA; clone_size: NA
cdr3_nt: TGTGCCAGCAGCGATCCGGGACAGGGCATCCTTAGCTTC; cdr3_aa: CASSDPGQGILSF; j_call: TRBJ1-2; v_call: TRBV7-9; d_call: TRBD1; clone_size: NA
cdr3_nt: TGTGCCAGCAGTCTAGCGGGGGATAATGAGCAGTTCTTC; cdr3_aa: CASSLAGDNEQFF; j_call: TRBJ2-1; v_call: TRBV3-1/TRBV3-2; d_call: TRBD2; clone_size: NA
cdr3_nt: TGTGCCAGCAGTTACGATGCGGGCAATCAGTCACCCCTCCACTTT; cdr3_aa: CASSYDAGNQSPLHF; j_call: TRBJ1-6; v_call: TRBV6-5; d_call: NA; clone_size: NA
cdr3_nt: TGCGCCAGCAGGCCGAGCTCCTACAATGAGCAGTTCTTC; cdr3_aa: CASRPSSYNEQFF; j_call: TRBJ2-1; v_call: TRBV5-1; d_call: NA; clone_size: NA
cdr3_nt: TGTGCCAGCAGCTTGGAACTAGCGGAAGAGACCCAGTACTTC; cdr3_aa: CASSLELAEETQYF; j_call: TRBJ2-5; v_call: TRBV5-4; d_call: TRBD2; clone_size: NA
cdr3_nt: TGTGCCAGCAGCTTAGGCCGAGGGTCTAACTATGGCTACACCTTC; cdr3_aa: CASSLGRGSNYGYTF; j_call: TRBJ1-2; v_call: TRBV13; d_call: NA; clone_size: NA